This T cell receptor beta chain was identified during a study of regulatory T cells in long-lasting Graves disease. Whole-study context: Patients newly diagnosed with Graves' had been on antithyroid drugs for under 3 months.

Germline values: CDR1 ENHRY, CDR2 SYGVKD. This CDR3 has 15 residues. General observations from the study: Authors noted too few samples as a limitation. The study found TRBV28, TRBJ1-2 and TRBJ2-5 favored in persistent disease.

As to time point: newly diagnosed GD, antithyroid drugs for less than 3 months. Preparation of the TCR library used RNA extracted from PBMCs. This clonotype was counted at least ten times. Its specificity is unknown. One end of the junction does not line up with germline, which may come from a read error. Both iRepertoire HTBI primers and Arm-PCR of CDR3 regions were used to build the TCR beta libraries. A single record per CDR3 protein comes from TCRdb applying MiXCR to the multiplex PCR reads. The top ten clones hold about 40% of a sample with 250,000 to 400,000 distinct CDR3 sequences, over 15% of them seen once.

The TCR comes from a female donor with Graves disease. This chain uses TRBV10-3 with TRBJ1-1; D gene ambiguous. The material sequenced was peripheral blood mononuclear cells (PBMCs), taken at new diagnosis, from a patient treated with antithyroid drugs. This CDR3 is CAISDGSEMNTETFF. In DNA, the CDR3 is TGTGCCATCAGTGACGGGTCGGAGATGAACACTGAAACTTTCTTT.